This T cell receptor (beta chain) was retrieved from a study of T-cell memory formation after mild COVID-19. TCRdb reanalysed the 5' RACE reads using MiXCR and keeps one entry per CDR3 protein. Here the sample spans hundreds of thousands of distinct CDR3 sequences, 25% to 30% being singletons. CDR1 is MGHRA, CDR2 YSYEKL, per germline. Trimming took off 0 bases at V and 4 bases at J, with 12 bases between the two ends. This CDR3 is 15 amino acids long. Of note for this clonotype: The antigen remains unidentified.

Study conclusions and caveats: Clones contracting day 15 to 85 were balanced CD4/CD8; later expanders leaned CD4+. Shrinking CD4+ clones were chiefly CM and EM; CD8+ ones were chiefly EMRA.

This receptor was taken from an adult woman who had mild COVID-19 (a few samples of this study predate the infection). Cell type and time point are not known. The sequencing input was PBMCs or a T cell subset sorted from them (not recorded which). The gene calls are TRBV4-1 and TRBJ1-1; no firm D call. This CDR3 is CASSQEGQVGTEAFF. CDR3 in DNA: TGCGCCAGCAGCCAAGAAGGGCAGGTCGGCACTGAAGCTTTCTTT.